The next 29 T cell receptor beta chains were all read from a single sample in a study of blood T cells in healthy people across ages. Through a sample-barcoded 5' primer and a J-beta primer mix, a second PCR was run for 7 to 11 cycles. TCRdb called the 5' RACE reads again in MiXCR, with one record for every CDR3 protein. The sample holds 800,000 to 900,000 distinct CDR3 sequences, roughly 60% seen once. Sequencing was carried out using blood. The receptor set was obtained from a man in his thirties or forties in good health.

This chain connects TRBV20-1 to TRBJ2-5; D is possibly TRBD2 (6 bases). The germline CDR1 and CDR2 sequences are DFQATT and SNEGSKA (reference sequence). CDR3 length: 14 residues. The germline V and J ends were trimmed by 6 bases and 1 base, with 15 bases remaining between them. The CDR3 DNA reads TGCAGTGCCGACACCGGGGGTTCCCAAGAGACCCAGTACTTC. Translated, it gives CSADTGGSQETQYF.

This clonotype was counted many times. This sequence joins TRBV7-2 and TRBJ1-5; 7 nucleotides agree with TRBD1. The J segment lost 2 bases and the V segment lost 5 bases, leaving 9 bases of the junction unmatched. Germline V gives CDR1 SGHTA, CDR2 FQGNSA. The CDR3 runs to 16 residues. CDR3 DNA: TGTGCCAGCAGCCCCCTAGGGACAGTTGGCAATCAGCCCCAGCATTTT. It codes for CASSPLGTVGNQPQHF.

The chain is built from TRBV4-3 and TRBJ2-1; 8 nucleotides align to TRBD2. V dropped 0 bases and J dropped 8; count of bases not matched to a gene: 9. This CDR3 region has 16 residues. Germline CDR1 reads LGHNA; CDR2 reads YSLEER. CDR3 DNA sequence: TGCGCCAGCAGCCAAGAGACCGCGGGGGGCCAGGATGAGCAGTTCTTC. Its translation is CASSQETAGGQDEQFF.

The genes are TRBV20-1 and TRBJ1-2; D gene unclear. Germline V CDR1 and CDR2: DFQATT, SNEGSKA (reference sequence). This CDR3 has 13 residues. The V end was cut by 4 bases, the J end by 4 bases, with 13 bases between. The CDR3 DNA reads as TGCAGTGCTACCGACCAGAATTTCTATGGCTACACCTTC. This translates into CSATDQNFYGYTF.

In regard to this clonotype: This may come from a read error, since a much larger clone is one base off. The chain carries TRBV7-9 and TRBJ1-2, with D unclear. The germline CDR1 and CDR2 sequences are SEHNR and FQNEAQ (reference sequence). With 5 bases removed from V and 4 bases from J, the gap between germline ends came to 11 bases. There are 13 residues in the CDR3. Written as DNA, the CDR3 is TGTGCCAGCAGCGTAAGTCCCCTCTATGGCTACACCTTC. Its protein is CASSVSPLYGYTF.

This clonotype was detected many times. J is TRBJ1-5 and V is TRBV4-3; a weak D match, TRBD1 (5 bases). The germline gives CDR1 LGHNA, CDR2 YSLEER. V lost 0 bases and J lost 11, with 20 bases in between. This CDR3 spans 16 amino acids. The CDR3 loop reads CASSQDGVAGGETQHF. In DNA form, the CDR3 reads TGCGCCAGCAGCCAAGACGGGGTAGCGGGGGGAGAGACCCAGCATTTT.

CDR3 protein: CASSQSDMTYEQYF. The CDR3 DNA is TGTGCCAGCAGCCAATCGGACATGACATACGAGCAGTACTTC. The gene calls are TRBV4-2 and TRBJ2-7; the D gene is possibly TRBD1 (5 bases). With 2 bases removed from V and 4 bases from J, the gap between germline ends came to 12 bases. CDR3 length: 14 residues. Per germline, CDR1 LGHNA and CDR2 YNFKEQ.

This chain connects TRBV12-3 or TRBV12-4 to TRBJ1-1; D possibly corresponds to TRBD1 (6 bases). Trimming removed 6 bases from V and 6 bases from J, with 17 bases in between. The CDR3 runs 14 residues. The CDR3 coding sequence is TGTGCCAGCAGCCCTCATACAGGGAGTGCTGAAGCTTTCTTT. Protein sequence: CASSPHTGSAEAFF.

The chain combines TRBV4-2 with TRBJ2-4; no reliable D call. The J call is in doubt because the DNA end fits TRBJ2-5 better. The CDR3 extends over 13 amino acids. The germline CDR1 and CDR2 sequences are LGHNA and YNFKEQ. CDR3 amino acids: CASSQGSKETQYF. CDR3 coding DNA: TGTGCCAGCAGCCAAGGCTCCAAAGAGACCCAGTACTTC.

This chain uses TRBV7-2 with TRBJ2-3; TRBD2 matches at 9 bases. V lost 5 bases and J lost 1; bases outside the gene matches: 7. This CDR3 is built from 16 residues. The germline V gene encodes CDR1 SGHTA and CDR2 FQGNSA. In DNA form, the CDR3 reads TGTGCCAGCAGCCAGAATCAGCGGGGGGGCACAGATACGCAGTATTTT. This encodes CASSQNQRGGTDTQYF.

The chain links TRBV27 to TRBJ2-1; D not certain. The length of the CDR3 is 16 residues. Per the germline V gene, CDR1 is MNHEY and CDR2 is SMNVEV (reference sequence). Trimming pared 7 bases from V and 0 bases from J, leaving 16 bases between. For the CDR3, the DNA is TGTGCCAGCATGATGGACGGTCGATCCTCCTACAATGAGCAGTTCTTC. It translates to CASMMDGRSSYNEQFF.

The genes are TRBV7-2 and TRBJ2-7; possibly TRBD1 for D (5 bases). The CDR3 spans 15 residues. Germline V gene lookup returns CDR1 SGHTA and CDR2 FQGNSA. Trimming pared 1 base from V and 4 bases from J, leaving 14 bases between. The CDR3 DNA is TGTGCCAGCAGCTTAGTACAGATTGCAGGGTACGAGCAGTACTTC. Amino acids: CASSLVQIAGYEQYF. The whole variable domain, remainder taken from reference TRBV7-2 and TRBJ2-7, is GAGVSQSPSNKVTEKGKDVELRCDPISGHTALYWYRQSLGQGLEFLIYFQGNSAPDKSGLPSDRFSAERTGGSVSTLTIQRTQQEDSAVYLCASSLVQIAGYEQYFGPGTRLTVT.

The V call is TRBV20-1, the J call TRBJ2-5; D tentatively reads TRBD1 or TRBD2 (5 bases each). The J call may be wrong; the DNA end is better matched by TRBJ2-7. The CDR3 extends over 14 amino acids. Germline CDR1 and CDR2: DFQATT and SNEGSKA (reference sequence). CDR3 bases: TGCAGTGCTACTGGGACGGCGAACTTCTACGAGCAGTACTTC. This gives the protein CSATGTANFYEQYF.

CDR3 amino acids: CASSKATGTANGYTF. DNA of the CDR3: TGTGCCAGCAGTAAGGCCACCGGGACAGCTAATGGCTACACCTTC. The chain joins TRBV6-2 or TRBV6-3 to TRBJ1-2; 7 bases line up with TRBD1. The CDR3 totals 15 residues. Losses at the gene ends were 5 bases for V and 6 bases for J; bases not matched to a gene: 12. Germline V gene data show CDR1 as MNHEY and CDR2 as SVGEGT.

This chain joins TRBV12-3 or TRBV12-4 and TRBJ2-5; no reliable D call. V was shortened by 5 bases and J by 1 base, with 11 bases between the two germline ends. The CDR3 totals 14 residues. The CDR3 nucleotides read TGTGCCAGCAGTGAACAGAACTTCCAAGAGACCCAGTACTTC. Protein: CASSEQNFQETQYF.

The DNA of the CDR3 is TGTGCCAGCAGCACCCAGGCGGCAGATACGCAGTATTTT. Protein: CASSTQAADTQYF. V and J are TRBV7-2 and TRBJ2-3, with D unclear. Trimming removed 5 bases at V and 4 bases at J, with 10 bases between. The germline CDR1 and CDR2 sequences are SGHTA and FQGNSA. The CDR3 extends over 13 amino acids.

The chain is built from TRBV28 and TRBJ2-5; D remains ambiguous. Germline V gene sequence: CDR1 MDHEN, CDR2 SYDVKM. V lost 7 bases to trimming and J lost 1 base, with 13 bases between them. This CDR3 contains 14 residues. The CDR3 spells CASKARLFQETQYF. The CDR3 DNA reads TGTGCCAGCAAGGCGAGGTTATTCCAAGAGACCCAGTACTTC.

This clonotype was seen just once. This chain connects TRBV9 to TRBJ2-7; 7 bases match TRBD1. Trimming took 0 bases from V and 5 from J; bases not matched to a gene: 5. This CDR3 has 14 residues. The germline CDR1 and CDR2 sequences are SGDLS and YYNGEE. The CDR3 region is CASSVGAGGNEQYF. The CDR3 DNA is TGTGCCAGCAGCGTAGGGGCAGGGGGTAACGAGCAGTACTTC.

The chain employs TRBV7-9 and TRBJ2-7; D uncertain. The CDR3 has 14 residues. The germline V and J ends were trimmed by 2 bases and 2 bases, with 10 bases remaining between them. Germline assignment: CDR1 SEHNR and CDR2 FQNEAQ (reference sequence). CDR3 amino acids: CASSLSPQTYEQYF. In nucleotides, the CDR3 is TGTGCCAGCAGCTTATCCCCACAGACCTACGAGCAGTACTTC. The entire variable domain, with the rest obtained from reference TRBV7-9 and TRBJ2-7, is as follows: DTGVSQNPRHKITKRGQNVTFRCDPISEHNRLYWYRQTLGQGPEFLTYFQNEAQLEKSRLLSDRFSAERPKGSFSTLEIQRTEQGDSAMYLCASSLSPQTYEQYFGPGTRLTVT.

The gene calls are TRBV20-1 and TRBJ2-5, with D possibly matching TRBD2 (5 bases). The CDR3 is made up of 13 amino acids. Trimming left V 6 bases short and J 1 base short, with 12 bases between. The V gene's germline CDR1 is DFQATT and CDR2 SNEGSKA (reference sequence). CDR3 nucleotide sequence: TGCAGTGCCGCCGGGGAAATCCAAGAGACCCAGTACTTC. Protein: CSAAGEIQETQYF.

The chain couples TRBV9 to TRBJ1-6; a possible D gene is TRBD1 (5 bases). Germline assignment: CDR1 SGDLS and CDR2 YYNGEE. V lost 0 bases and J 6 bases, leaving 7 bases between the germline ends. The CDR3 sequence is 14 residues long. CDR3 residues: CASSVDRTNSPLHF. The CDR3, as DNA: TGTGCCAGCAGCGTAGACAGGACTAATTCACCCCTCCACTTT.

The genes are TRBV29-1 and TRBJ1-2; D is unresolved. CDR1 and CDR2 from the germline V gene are SQVTM and ANQGSEA. The CDR3 covers 14 residues. Trimming cost V 3 bases and J 5 bases, with 16 bases left between them. CDR3 coding DNA: TGCAGCGTTGATGACCGGACCGGCTCTTATGGCTACACCTTC. Its protein is CSVDDRTGSYGYTF.

The J gene is TRBJ2-1, the V gene TRBV5-5, with D unresolved. V was pared by 0 bases and J by 0 bases, with 7 bases between. Germline values: CDR1 SGHKS, CDR2 YYEKEE (reference sequence). The CDR3 spans 15 residues. CDR3 region: CASSLDPGSYNEQFF. CDR3 in DNA: TGTGCCAGCAGCTTGGATCCAGGCTCCTACAATGAGCAGTTCTTC.

V usage is TRBV7-2 and J usage is TRBJ2-5; 7 nucleotides line up with TRBD2. The J call is uncertain, as TRBJ2-7 better fits the DNA end. CDR1 is SGHTA and CDR2 is FQGNSA in the germline V gene. This CDR3 contains 17 residues. CDR3 in DNA: TGTGCCAGCAGCCCCCGCCGGGGGAGCGGGGCGACCTACGAGCAGTACTTC. Protein: CASSPRRGSGATYEQYF.

The chain couples TRBV20-1 to TRBJ2-3; 8 bases map to TRBD2. Germline V gene data show CDR1 as DFQATT and CDR2 as SNEGSKA (reference sequence). This CDR3 region has 14 residues. V trimming: 4 bases; J trimming: 4 bases; junction bases outside the gene matches: 7. The CDR3 here is CSATLAGPPDTQYF. The CDR3 DNA reads as TGCAGTGCTACATTAGCGGGGCCCCCAGATACGCAGTATTTT.

V is TRBV4-1 and J is TRBJ2-3; D possibly uses TRBD1 or TRBD2 (5 bases each). The V end was cut by 1 base, the J end by 1 base, with 12 bases between. The CDR3 spans 16 residues. Germline V gives CDR1 MGHRA, CDR2 YSYEKL. CDR3 nucleotides: TGCGCCAGCAGCCAAGCACTAGTAGGGGGCACAGATACGCAGTATTTT. Translation: CASSQALVGGTDTQYF.

The chain couples TRBV9 to TRBJ2-1; D gene ambiguous. The V and J ends lost 0 bases and 7 bases respectively, with 17 bases between them. Germline CDR1 and CDR2: SGDLS and YYNGEE. CDR3 size: 16 residues. CDR3 in amino acids: CASSVGPALGNNEQFF. The CDR3 coding sequence is TGTGCCAGCAGCGTAGGCCCTGCGCTAGGTAATAATGAGCAGTTCTTC.

The chain carries TRBV6-6 and TRBJ2-3; 8 bases fit TRBD1. CDR3 length: 14 amino acids. CDR1 and CDR2 from the germline V gene are MNHNY and SVGAGI (reference sequence). After removal of 6 bases from V and 6 bases from J, the junction contained 8 bases not matched to a gene. The CDR3 sequence is CASSPDRDRDTQYF. Here the CDR3 DNA reads TGTGCCAGCAGCCCGGACAGGGACAGGGATACGCAGTATTTT.

The chain carries TRBV27 and TRBJ2-5; 7 bases line up with TRBD2. There are 18 residues in the CDR3. The junction had 11 bases not matched to a gene; V was cut back by 0 bases and J by 1 base. Germline CDR1 and CDR2: MNHEY and SMNVEV (reference sequence). The CDR3 is CASSLSPGTGGFQETQYF. The CDR3 DNA sequence: TGTGCCAGCAGTTTATCCCCTGGGACCGGGGGGTTCCAAGAGACCCAGTACTTC.